The rows below give T cell receptor beta chains drawn from one sample of a study of blood T cells in healthy people across ages. TCRdb independently ran MiXCR on the 5' RACE reads; one entry per CDR3 protein. The sample lists about 970,000 distinct CDR3 sequences; about 51% were seen once. The sequenced sample consisted of blood. All receptors derive from a woman aged 55-70 years in good health. Each CDR3 is given with its conserved first and last residue. A D gene is named only where the DNA matches it firmly. Size is omitted from some rows. Given values are once, few, many or a class for expanded clones.

length	D	J	size	V	CDR3	DNA
16	TRBD2	TRBJ2-7	few	TRBV3-1	CASTDTLAGDPHEQYF	TGTGCCAGCACGGACACTCTAGCGGGAGATCCCCACGAGCAGTACTTC
16	TRBD2	TRBJ2-3	few	TRBV20-1	CSARGLAGVFVDTQYF	TGCAGTGCTAGAGGACTAGCGGGAGTTTTCGTCGATACGCAGTATTTT
16	TRBD1	TRBJ2-3	-	TRBV5-1	CASSLDPGQGSDTQYF	TGCGCCAGCAGCTTGGACCCGGGACAGGGATCGGATACGCAGTATTTT
15	-	TRBJ2-7	-	TRBV6-2/TRBV6-3	CASSSPDRIPYEQYF	TGTGCCAGCAGCTCTCCGGACAGAATACCTTACGAGCAGTACTTC
15	-	TRBJ2-1	-	TRBV28	CASSNRDSVHNEQFF	TGTGCCAGCAGTAACCGGGACTCAGTCCACAATGAGCAGTTCTTC
14	TRBD1	TRBJ1-1	-	TRBV20-1	CSARGPGQHTEAFF	TGCAGTGCTAGAGGTCCGGGACAGCACACTGAAGCTTTCTTT
16	TRBD2	TRBJ2-3	-	TRBV20-1	CSARVTSAGSPDTQYF	TGCAGTGCTAGAGTCACGTCAGCGGGGTCCCCAGATACGCAGTATTTT
13	-	TRBJ2-3	-	TRBV3-1	CASRLGSSDTQYF	TGTGCCAGCAGGCTCGGGAGCTCAGATACGCAGTATTTT
15	-	TRBJ2-3	-	TRBV5-1	CASSLEPGTTDTQYF	TGCGCCAGCAGCTTGGAGCCGGGAACCACAGATACGCAGTATTTT
17	TRBD2	TRBJ2-3	-	TRBV27	CASSLPRLAGGRDTQYF	TGTGCCAGCAGTTTGCCGAGACTAGCGGGAGGACGAGATACGCAGTATTTT
15	-	TRBJ2-7	-	TRBV7-2	CASSFAQGTAYEQYF	TGTGCCAGCAGCTTTGCACAGGGAACGGCCTACGAGCAGTACTTC
12	-	TRBJ2-1	-	TRBV4-3	CASSQDINEQFF	TGCGCCAGCAGCCAAGACATCAATGAGCAGTTCTTC
13	TRBD2	TRBJ2-3	few	TRBV12-3/TRBV12-4	CASVAGVPDTQYF	TGTGCCAGCGTAGCGGGAGTGCCAGATACGCAGTATTTT
18	TRBD1	TRBJ1-2	few	TRBV5-1	CASSPRAPGGQGARGYTF	TGCGCCAGCAGCCCTCGCGCCCCGGGGGGACAGGGGGCTCGAGGCTACACCTTC
10	-	TRBJ2-1	few	TRBV20-1	CSATGTEQFF	TGCAGTGCTACCGGAACAGAGCAGTTCTTC
15	TRBD2	TRBJ2-7	-	TRBV7-6	CASSPRGGQYYEQYF	TGTGCCAGCAGTCCCCGGGGGGGGCAATACTACGAGCAGTACTTC